A single sample is the source of the 27 T cell receptor beta chains below, sequenced in a study of CD8+ T cells in alopecia areata. RNA extraction and reverse transcription yielded cDNA as sequencing template. Produced via immunoSEQ multiplex PCR; TCRdb's table is partial and in-frame only. Of about 180,000 clones in the sample, about 55% were seen once. Treatment defined: oral pan-JAK inhibitor, 5-10 mg twice daily. Source: CD8+ T cells sorted from blood, taken at week 24, from a patient treated with tofacitinib. The receptors were sampled from a human donor with alopecia areata.

The rearrangement joins TRBV25-1 to TRBJ1-5; 12 bases agree with TRBD1. J gave up 2 bases and V 9 bases, and 14 bases lay outside the gene matches. The germline CDR1 and CDR2 sequences are MGHDK and SYGVNS. This CDR3 has 18 residues. The DNA for the CDR3 is TGTGCCAGTCACCATTTGGGACAGGGGGCGAGTGGCAATCAGCCCCAGCATTTT. This translates into CASHHLGQGASGNQPQHF.

This clone has a handful of counts. The chain's CDR3 is CASSYDSEAYEQYF. The CDR3 nucleotides are TGTGCCAGCAGTTACGATTCCGAAGCCTACGAGCAGTACTTC. The chain employs TRBV6-5 and TRBJ2-7; D uncertain. CDR1 and CDR2 from the germline V gene are MNHEY and SVGAGI. This CDR3 comprises 14 residues. V was trimmed by 2 bases and J by 2 bases, leaving 10 bases between them.

The V and J genes are TRBV27 and TRBJ1-4; D perhaps matches TRBD1 (5 bases). Trimming took off 5 bases at V and 8 bases at J, with 15 bases between the two ends. This CDR3 comprises 14 residues. Germline V gene sequence: CDR1 MNHEY, CDR2 SMNVEV (reference sequence). CDR3 bases: TGTGCCAGCAGTACTTCAGGGTTTCGGGAAAAACTGTTTTTT. Its protein is CASSTSGFREKLFF.

V usage is TRBV10-3 and J usage is TRBJ2-3, with a tentative D call TRBD2 (6 bases). V was clipped by 3 bases and J by 3 bases, with 10 bases between them. This CDR3 has 14 amino acids. Germline CDR1 and CDR2: ENHRY and SYGVKD. The CDR3 nucleotides are TGTGCCATCAGTGATAGGGGACTGACAGATACGCAGTATTTT. Its protein is CAISDRGLTDTQYF.

The chain uses TRBV27 and TRBJ2-7; perhaps TRBD1 as D (6 bases). The V end lost 6 bases, the J end lost 1 base, and 16 bases lay between the germline ends. Germline lookup yields CDR1 MNHEY and CDR2 SMNVEV (reference sequence). The CDR3 runs 15 residues. CDR3 in amino acids: CASSPTSRGSYEQYF. CDR3 coding DNA: TGTGCCAGCAGCCCAACTTCCAGGGGATCCTACGAGCAGTACTTC.

The J gene is TRBJ2-6, the V gene TRBV19; D unclear. Germline V gene lookup returns CDR1 LNHDA and CDR2 SQIVND (reference sequence). V was shortened by 11 bases and J by 6 bases, with 8 bases between the two germline ends. This CDR3 contains 11 residues. CDR3 protein: CASFQANVLTF. In DNA, the CDR3 is TGTGCCTCGTTTCAGGCCAACGTCCTGACTTTC.

The chain joins TRBV25-1 to TRBJ1-1; D unclear. V was shortened by 4 bases and J by 1 base, with 16 bases between the two germline ends. CDR3 size: 16 residues. Germline lookup yields CDR1 MGHDK and CDR2 SYGVNS. CDR3 protein: CASSAMGYPGNTEAFF. The CDR3, as DNA: TGTGCCAGCAGTGCAATGGGGTACCCGGGGAACACTGAAGCTTTCTTT.

This chain uses TRBV11-2 with TRBJ2-7, with no clear D. Germline V gene lookup returns CDR1 SGHAT and CDR2 FQNNGV. V was cut by 1 base and J by 8 bases, with 12 bases left in between. CDR3 size: 13 residues. The CDR3 DNA is TGTGCCAGCAGCTTAGGTGGTTATAGTCAGCAGTACTTC. This gives the protein CASSLGGYSQQYF.

This sequence joins TRBV18 and TRBJ2-6, with D unresolved. V lost 1 base and J 0 bases, leaving 7 bases between the germline ends. From germline, CDR1 is KGHSH and CDR2 LQKENI. The CDR3 consists of 16 residues. This CDR3 is CASSPQGFSGANVLTF. The CDR3 nucleotides read TGTGCCAGCTCACCACAGGGTTTCTCTGGGGCCAACGTCCTGACTTTC.

The chain is built from TRBV4-3 and TRBJ2-7; 8 bases match TRBD2. CDR1 LGHNA and CDR2 YSLEER come from the germline V gene. The ends lost 4 bases at V and 3 bases at J; junction bases unmatched: 5. CDR3 length: 14 residues. The CDR3 coding sequence is TGCGCCAGCAGCCCGCTCGGGGGGGACTACGAGCAGTACTTC. Amino acids: CASSPLGGDYEQYF.

The chain recombines TRBV7-3 with TRBJ1-1; TRBD1 is a possible D gene (6 bases). CDR3 size: 13 residues. Looked up from germline, CDR1 is SGHTA and CDR2 is FQGTGA. V dropped 5 bases and J dropped 6 bases, with 13 bases sitting between them. The CDR3 loop reads CASSPGGGSEAFF. CDR3 coding DNA: TGTGCCAGCAGCCCCGGTGGGGGCTCTGAAGCTTTCTTT.

This chain connects TRBV13 to TRBJ2-1; 14 bases match TRBD2. CDR1 PRHDT and CDR2 FYEKMQ come from the germline V gene (reference sequence). The V segment lost 5 bases and the J segment 7 bases; nucleotides outside the gene matches: 13. The length of the CDR3 is 18 residues. CDR3 nucleotides: TGTGCCAGCAGCGACACATCCGGGACTAGCGGGGGAGAAAATGAGCAGTTCTTC. Translated, it gives CASSDTSGTSGGENEQFF.

The chain links TRBV25-1 to TRBJ1-1, with D possibly being TRBD1 (5 bases). Germline V gene lookup returns CDR1 MGHDK and CDR2 SYGVNS. V was pared by 3 bases and J by 6 bases, with 14 bases between. The CDR3 totals 14 residues. The CDR3 spells CASSDLGARAEAFF. For the CDR3, the DNA is TGTGCCAGCAGTGACCTAGGGGCGAGGGCTGAAGCTTTCTTT.

The V call is TRBV30, the J call TRBJ2-7; D unresolved. The CDR3 has 12 residues. The germline V gene has CDR1 GTSNPN and CDR2 SVGIG (reference sequence). V gave up 2 bases and J gave up 2 bases, with 7 bases separating them. CDR3 DNA: TGTGCCTGGAGTATTGCCACCTACGAGCAGTACTTC. Its translation: CAWSIATYEQYF.

The V gene is TRBV19, the J gene TRBJ1-1; a possible D gene is TRBD1 (5 bases). Trimming removed 7 bases from V and 1 base from J, with 16 bases in between. Looked up from germline, CDR1 is LNHDA and CDR2 is SQIVND (reference sequence). There are 15 residues in the CDR3. The DNA for the CDR3 is TGTGCCAGTACCCTGGGGCAGTCGGCGAACACTGAAGCTTTCTTT. The encoded protein is CASTLGQSANTEAFF.

The V gene is TRBV6-5, the J gene TRBJ2-7; tentative D call: TRBD1 (6 bases). Trimming shortened V by 0 bases and J by 3 bases, and 12 bases separated the two germline ends. CDR3 size: 15 residues. Germline V gives CDR1 MNHEY, CDR2 SVGAGI. The chain's CDR3 is CASSYSGQGNYEQYF. CDR3 DNA: TGTGCCAGCAGTTACTCCGGGCAGGGGAACTACGAGCAGTACTTC.

The CDR3, as DNA: TGTGCCAGCATTAGAATACAGGGAACTGAAGCTTTCTTT. Amino acids: CASIRIQGTEAFF. The chain is built from TRBV2 and TRBJ1-1; weak D call: TRBD1 (6 bases). CDR1 and CDR2 from the germline V gene are SNHLY and FYNNEI. V was clipped by 7 bases and J by 5 bases, with 14 bases between them. CDR3 length: 13 amino acids.

The V call is TRBV9, the J call TRBJ2-1; TRBD2 agrees at 8 bases. The germline gives CDR1 SGDLS, CDR2 YYNGEE. The ends lost 4 bases at V and 3 bases at J; junction bases unmatched: 9. The CDR3 is made up of 16 amino acids. The CDR3 coding sequence is TGTGCCAGCAGCCTTAGCGGGGAGCTATTCTACAATGAGCAGTTCTTC. It encodes CASSLSGELFYNEQFF. The whole variable domain, filled in from reference TRBV9 and TRBJ2-1, reads DSGVTQTPKHLITATGQRVTLRCSPRSGDLSVYWYQQSLDQGLQFLIQYYNGEERAKGNILERFSAQQFPDLHSELNLSSLELGDSALYFCASSLSGELFYNEQFFGPGTRLTVL.

As to this clone: The same CDR3 arises from other DNA sequences in this sample as well. The CDR3 DNA reads as TGTGCCAGCAGCGCGGGACAGGGAGCGAACTATGGCTACACCTTC. This gives the protein CASSAGQGANYGYTF. The V and J genes are TRBV9 and TRBJ1-2; 9 bases map to TRBD1. The J segment lost 2 bases and the V segment lost 3 bases, leaving 5 bases of the junction unmatched. The germline V gene has CDR1 SGDLS and CDR2 YYNGEE. The CDR3 consists of 15 residues.

The V gene is TRBV5-6, the J gene TRBJ2-7, with 7 bases identical to TRBD2. The CDR3 extends over 15 amino acids. Germline CDR1 SGHDT, CDR2 YYEEEE. J was trimmed by 5 bases and V by 5 bases; bases with no gene match: 13. The chain's CDR3 is CASSSSGAGPHEQYF. The CDR3, as DNA: TGTGCCAGCAGTTCGAGCGGGGCCGGACCCCACGAGCAGTACTTC.

The chain has TRBV10-2 and TRBJ1-1, with D possibly matching TRBD1 (5 bases). Deletions cut 0 bases from V and 11 bases from J, with 16 bases between. This CDR3 is built from 14 residues. Germline V CDR1 and CDR2: WSHSY, SAAADI. For the CDR3, the DNA is TGCGCCAGCAGTGAGTCGGGGACGTGGTTGGGTGCTTTCTTT. Translated: CASSESGTWLGAFF.

V and J are TRBV14 and TRBJ2-2; no firm D call. CDR1 and CDR2 (germline): SGHDN, FVKESK. The V end was cut by 3 bases, the J end by 7 bases, with 18 bases between. The CDR3 is 16 residues long. The CDR3 is CASSHLPPLGGGELFF. In DNA, the CDR3 is TGTGCCAGCAGCCATCTACCCCCCCTGGGCGGCGGGGAGCTGTTTTTT.

V and J are TRBV27 and TRBJ2-7; D not certain. Between the trimmed V and J ends, which lost 4 bases and 3 bases, there was a span of 7 bases. Germline values: CDR1 MNHEY, CDR2 SMNVEV (reference sequence). There are 12 residues in the CDR3. The DNA for the CDR3 is TGTGCCAGCAGTTCCCCAGGCTACGAGCAGTACTTC. This encodes CASSSPGYEQYF.

The rearrangement joins TRBV7-9 to TRBJ2-3, with 7 bases lining up with TRBD2. CDR1 is SEHNR and CDR2 is FQNEAQ in the germline V gene (reference sequence). The V gene end was trimmed by 7 bases and the J gene end by 1 base; junction bases not matched to a gene: 14. The CDR3 consists of 17 residues. DNA of the CDR3: TGTGCCAGCATCTCTTTGGGTGAGCGGGGCGGCACAGATACGCAGTATTTT. Encoded protein: CASISLGERGGTDTQYF.

The chain recombines TRBV28 with TRBJ1-5; a possible D gene is TRBD1 (5 bases). V was pared by 10 bases and J by 6 bases, with 19 bases between. The germline CDR1 and CDR2 sequences are MDHEN and SYDVKM. This CDR3 comprises 14 residues. The CDR3 loop is CAIPGSKGSQPQHF. CDR3 DNA: TGTGCCATACCGGGATCCAAGGGGAGTCAGCCCCAGCATTTT.

The table lists this clone with a few counts. The J gene is TRBJ2-7, the V gene TRBV12-5; D uncertain. V lost 5 bases and J lost 2, with 13 bases in between. CDR3 length: 14 residues. Germline CDR1 is LGHNT and CDR2 is FRNRAP. The CDR3 DNA follows: TGTGCTAGTGGTGCTTTCATTGGAGCCTACGAGCAGTACTTC. This codes for CASGAFIGAYEQYF.

The gene calls are TRBV15 and TRBJ2-4; D gene ambiguous. CDR3 length: 16 amino acids. Germline V gene lookup returns CDR1 LNHNV and CDR2 YYDKDF (reference sequence). V lost 6 bases and J 3 bases, leaving 18 bases between the germline ends. The CDR3 bases are TGTGCCACCAGAGGGCCCCTCAAGTTAGGCAAAAACATTCAGTACTTC. Its protein is CATRGPLKLGKNIQYF.